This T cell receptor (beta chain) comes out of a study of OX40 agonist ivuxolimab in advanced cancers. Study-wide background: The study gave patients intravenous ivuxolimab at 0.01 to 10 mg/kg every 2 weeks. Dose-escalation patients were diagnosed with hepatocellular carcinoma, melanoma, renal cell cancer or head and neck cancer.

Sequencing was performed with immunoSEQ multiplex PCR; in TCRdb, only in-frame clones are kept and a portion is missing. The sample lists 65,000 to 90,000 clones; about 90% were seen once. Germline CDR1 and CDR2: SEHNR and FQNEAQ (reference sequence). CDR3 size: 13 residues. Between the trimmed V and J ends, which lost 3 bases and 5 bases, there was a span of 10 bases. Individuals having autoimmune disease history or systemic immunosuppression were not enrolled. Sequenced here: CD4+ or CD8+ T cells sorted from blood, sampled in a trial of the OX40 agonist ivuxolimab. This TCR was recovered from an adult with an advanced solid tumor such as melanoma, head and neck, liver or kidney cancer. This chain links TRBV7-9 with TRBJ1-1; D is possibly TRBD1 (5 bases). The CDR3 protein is CASSFGGRTEAFF. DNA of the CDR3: TGTGCCAGCAGCTTTGGGGGTAGAACTGAAGCTTTCTTT.